This note documents a single T cell receptor beta chain sequence. V trimming: 4 bases; J trimming: 7 bases; junction bases outside the gene matches: 15. CDR1 and CDR2 (germline): SGHRS, YFSETQ. The CDR3 extends over 16 amino acids. This record comes from a study of T-cell memory formation after mild COVID-19. Using its own MiXCR run on the 5' RACE reads, TCRdb lists one record per CDR3 protein. Here the sample spans around 530,000 distinct CDR3 sequences, less than 25% being singletons. The TCR comes from an adult woman who had mild COVID-19 (a few samples of this study predate the infection). Cell type and time point are not known. The specimen was PBMCs or a T cell subset sorted from them (not recorded which). The chain recombines TRBV5-1 with TRBJ2-3; 7 nucleotides line up with TRBD1. The CDR3 DNA reads TGCGCCAGCAGCCCGACCCTCAACAGGGGAACATATACGCAGTATTTT. Protein sequence: CASSPTLNRGTYTQYF.